The clone carrying this T cell receptor beta chain appeared many times. The antigen remains undetermined. The sample belongs to a study of glioma-infiltrating T cells. General observations from the study: Tissue and blood shared very few CDR3 sequences.

The iRepertoire nested amplicon-rescue multiplex PCR amplified TCR alpha and beta CDR3s from RNA. TCRdb itself ran the multiplex PCR reads through MiXCR, one entry per CDR3 protein. The sample yields about 89,000 distinct CDR3 sequences, about 23% seen once. Material for sequencing was glioma tissue, nonneoplastic brain tissue, or PBMCs (not recorded which). This clonotype was obtained from a human donor with low-grade glioma or glioblastoma, undergoing nonglioma brain surgery, or in good health (not recorded which).

The CDR3 nucleotides read TGTGCCAGCAGTCTACAGGGGATGCGTGGCTACACCTTC. The encoded protein is CASSLQGMRGYTF. The gene calls are TRBV6-1 and TRBJ1-2, with 7 positions matching TRBD1. The CDR3 loop spans 13 amino acids. Unmatched junction bases numbered 7, after V lost 5 bases and J lost 7 bases. Per germline, CDR1 MNHNS and CDR2 SASEGT.